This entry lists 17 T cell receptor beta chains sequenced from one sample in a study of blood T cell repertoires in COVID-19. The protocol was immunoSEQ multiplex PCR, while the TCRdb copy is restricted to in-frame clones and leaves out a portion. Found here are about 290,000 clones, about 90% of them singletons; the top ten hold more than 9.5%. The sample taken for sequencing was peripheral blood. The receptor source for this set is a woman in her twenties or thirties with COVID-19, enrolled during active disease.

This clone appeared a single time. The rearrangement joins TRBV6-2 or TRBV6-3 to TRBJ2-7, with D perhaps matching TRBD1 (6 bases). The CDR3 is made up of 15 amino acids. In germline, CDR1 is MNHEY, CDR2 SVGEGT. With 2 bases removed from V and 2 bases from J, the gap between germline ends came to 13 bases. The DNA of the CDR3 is TGTGCCAGCAGTTACGGGGCAGGGGATGCCTACGAGCAGTACTTC. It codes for CASSYGAGDAYEQYF.

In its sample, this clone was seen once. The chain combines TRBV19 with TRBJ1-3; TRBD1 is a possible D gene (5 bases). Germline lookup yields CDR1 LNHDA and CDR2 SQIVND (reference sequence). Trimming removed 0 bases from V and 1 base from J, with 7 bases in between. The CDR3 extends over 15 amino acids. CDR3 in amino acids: CASSIEGASGNTIYF. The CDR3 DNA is TGTGCCAGTAGTATAGAAGGGGCTTCTGGAAACACCATATATTTT.

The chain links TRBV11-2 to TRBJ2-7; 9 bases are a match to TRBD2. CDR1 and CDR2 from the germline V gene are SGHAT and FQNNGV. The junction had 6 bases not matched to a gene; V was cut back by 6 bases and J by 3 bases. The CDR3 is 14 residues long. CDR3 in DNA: TGTGCCAGCAGGTTACTAGCGGGCCGCTACGAGCAGTACTTC. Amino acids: CASRLLAGRYEQYF. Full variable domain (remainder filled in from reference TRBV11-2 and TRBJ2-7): EAGVAQSPRYKIIEKRQSVAFWCNPISGHATLYWYQQILGQGPKLLIQFQNNGVVDDSQLPKDRFSAERLKGVDSTLKIQPAKLEDSAVYLCASRLLAGRYEQYFGPGTRLTVT.

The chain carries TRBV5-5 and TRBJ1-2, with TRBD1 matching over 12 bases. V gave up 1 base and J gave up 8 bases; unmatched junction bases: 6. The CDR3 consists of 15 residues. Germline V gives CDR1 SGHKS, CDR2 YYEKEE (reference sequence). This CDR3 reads CASSLWDRGLGGYTF. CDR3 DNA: TGTGCCAGCAGCTTGTGGGACAGGGGGCTAGGAGGCTACACCTTC.

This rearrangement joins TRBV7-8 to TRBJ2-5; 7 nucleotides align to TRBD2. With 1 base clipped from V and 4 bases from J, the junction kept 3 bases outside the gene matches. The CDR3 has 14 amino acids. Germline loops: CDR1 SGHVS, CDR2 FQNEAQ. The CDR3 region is CASSLGTRGETQYF. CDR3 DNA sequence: TGTGCCAGCAGCTTAGGGACTAGGGGAGAGACCCAGTACTTC.

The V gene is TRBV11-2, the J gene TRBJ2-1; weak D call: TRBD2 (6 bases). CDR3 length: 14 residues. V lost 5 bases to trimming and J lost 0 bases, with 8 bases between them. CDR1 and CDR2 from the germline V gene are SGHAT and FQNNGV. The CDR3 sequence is CASSTGSSYNEQFF. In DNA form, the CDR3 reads TGTGCCAGCAGCACCGGGAGCTCCTACAATGAGCAGTTCTTC.

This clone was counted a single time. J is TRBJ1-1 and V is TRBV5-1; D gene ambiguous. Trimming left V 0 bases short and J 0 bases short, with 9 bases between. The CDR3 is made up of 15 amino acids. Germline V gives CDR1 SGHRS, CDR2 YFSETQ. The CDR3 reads CASSLVISLNTEAFF. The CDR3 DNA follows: TGCGCCAGCAGCTTGGTTATTAGTCTGAACACTGAAGCTTTCTTT.

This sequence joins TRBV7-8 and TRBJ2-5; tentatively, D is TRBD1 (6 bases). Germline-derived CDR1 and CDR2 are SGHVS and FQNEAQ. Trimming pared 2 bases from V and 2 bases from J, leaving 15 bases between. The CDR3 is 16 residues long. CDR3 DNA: TGTGCCAGCAGCTTACTGAACAGGGAGATTCAAGAGACCCAGTACTTC. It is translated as CASSLLNREIQETQYF. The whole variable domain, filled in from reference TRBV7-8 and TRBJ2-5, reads GAGVSQSPRYKVAKRGQDVALRCDPISGHVSLFWYQQALGQGPEFLTYFQNEAQLDKSGLPSDRFFAERPEGSVSTLKIQRTQQEDSAVYLCASSLLNREIQETQYFGPGTRLLVL.

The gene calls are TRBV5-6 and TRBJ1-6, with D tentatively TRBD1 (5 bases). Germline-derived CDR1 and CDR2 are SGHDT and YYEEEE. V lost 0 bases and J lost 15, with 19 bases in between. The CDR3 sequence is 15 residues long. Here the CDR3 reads CASSLVGAPQERLHF. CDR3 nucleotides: TGTGCCAGCAGCTTGGTTGGGGCACCCCAGGAGCGCCTCCACTTT.

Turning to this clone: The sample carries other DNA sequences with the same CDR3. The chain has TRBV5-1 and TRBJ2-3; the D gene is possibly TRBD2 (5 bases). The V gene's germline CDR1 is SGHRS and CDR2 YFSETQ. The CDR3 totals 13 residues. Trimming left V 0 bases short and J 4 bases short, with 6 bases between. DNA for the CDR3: TGCGCCAGCAGCTTGGGGGGAGCAGATACGCAGTATTTT. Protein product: CASSLGGADTQYF.

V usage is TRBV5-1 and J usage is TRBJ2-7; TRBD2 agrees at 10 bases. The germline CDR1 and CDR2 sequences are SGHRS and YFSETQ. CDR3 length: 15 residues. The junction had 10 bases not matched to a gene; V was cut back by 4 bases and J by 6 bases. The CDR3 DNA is TGCGCCAGCAGCCCGCGTCTAGCGGGGGAGTTCGAGCAGTACTTC. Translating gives CASSPRLAGEFEQYF.

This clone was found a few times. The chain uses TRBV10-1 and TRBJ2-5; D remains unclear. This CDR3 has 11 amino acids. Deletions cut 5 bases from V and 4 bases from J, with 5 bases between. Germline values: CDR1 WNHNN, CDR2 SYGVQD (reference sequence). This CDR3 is CASSSGETQYF. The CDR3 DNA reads TGCGCCAGCAGTTCAGGAGAGACCCAGTACTTC.

The CDR3 region has the DNA TGTGCCAGCAGTTCGAAGACAGGGGGCTTCTATGGCTACACCTTC. It specifies CASSSKTGGFYGYTF. The rearrangement joins TRBV27 to TRBJ1-2; 10 bases are shared with TRBD1. The V gene's germline CDR1 is MNHEY and CDR2 SMNVEV (reference sequence). The CDR3 is made up of 15 amino acids. V trimming: 4 bases; J trimming: 4 bases; junction bases outside the gene matches: 6.

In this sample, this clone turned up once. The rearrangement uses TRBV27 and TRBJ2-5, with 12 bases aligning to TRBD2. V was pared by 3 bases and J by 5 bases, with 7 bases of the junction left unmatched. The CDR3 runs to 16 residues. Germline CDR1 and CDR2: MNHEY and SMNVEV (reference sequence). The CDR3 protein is CASSFSSGGAGETQYF. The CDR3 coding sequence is TGTGCCAGCAGTTTCTCTAGCGGGGGGGCCGGGGAGACCCAGTACTTC.

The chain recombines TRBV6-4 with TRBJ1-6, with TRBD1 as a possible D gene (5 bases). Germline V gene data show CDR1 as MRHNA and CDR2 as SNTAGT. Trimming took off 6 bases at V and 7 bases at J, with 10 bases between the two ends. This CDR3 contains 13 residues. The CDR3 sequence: CASRVGGNSPLHF. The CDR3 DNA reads TGTGCCAGCAGGGTGGGGGGGAATTCACCCCTCCACTTT.

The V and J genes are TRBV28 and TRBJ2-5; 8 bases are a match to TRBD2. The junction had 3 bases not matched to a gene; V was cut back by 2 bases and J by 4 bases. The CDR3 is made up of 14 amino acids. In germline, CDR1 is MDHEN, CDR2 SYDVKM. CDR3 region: CASSLGTRRETQYF. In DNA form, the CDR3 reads TGTGCCAGCAGTTTAGGGACTAGAAGAGAGACCCAGTACTTC.

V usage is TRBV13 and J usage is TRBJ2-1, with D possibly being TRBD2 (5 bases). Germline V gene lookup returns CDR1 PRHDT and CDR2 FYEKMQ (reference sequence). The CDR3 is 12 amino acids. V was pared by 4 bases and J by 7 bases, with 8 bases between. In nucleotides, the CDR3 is TGTGCCAGCAGCTCTAGCCCGAATGAGCAGTTCTTC. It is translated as CASSSSPNEQFF.